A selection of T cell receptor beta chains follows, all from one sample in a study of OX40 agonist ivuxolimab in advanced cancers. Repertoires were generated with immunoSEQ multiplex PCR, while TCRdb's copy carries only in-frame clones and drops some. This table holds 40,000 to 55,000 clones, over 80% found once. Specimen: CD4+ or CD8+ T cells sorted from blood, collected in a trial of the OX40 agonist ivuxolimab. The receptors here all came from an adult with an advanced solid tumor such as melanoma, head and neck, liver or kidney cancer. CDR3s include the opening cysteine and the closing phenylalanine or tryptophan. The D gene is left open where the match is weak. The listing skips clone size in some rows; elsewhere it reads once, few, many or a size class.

CDR3 DNA: TGTGCCAGCAGCGAATCTGGGCTAGACTACAATGAGCAGTTCTTC
CDR3 protein: CASSESGLDYNEQFF
CDR3 length: 15
clone size: -
V gene: TRBV13
D gene: -
J gene: TRBJ2-1

CDR3 DNA: TGCAGCGTTGAAGGCCAGCTTAACTATGGCTACACCTTC
CDR3 protein: CSVEGQLNYGYTF
CDR3 length: 13
clone size: once
V gene: TRBV29-1
D gene: -
J gene: TRBJ1-2

CDR3 DNA: TGTGCCAGCAGCCCCAGGACTAGCGGAGAGACCCAGTACTTC
CDR3 protein: CASSPRTSGETQYF
CDR3 length: 14
clone size: -
V gene: TRBV7-9
D gene: TRBD2
J gene: TRBJ2-5

CDR3 DNA: TGTGCCAGCGGAGGTAGAGGGCAAGAGACCCAGTACTTC
CDR3 protein: CASGGRGQETQYF
CDR3 length: 13
clone size: -
V gene: TRBV13
D gene: -
J gene: TRBJ2-5

CDR3 DNA: TGTGCCAGCAGTTTCGGACTATCTAGCACAGATACGCAGTATTTT
CDR3 protein: CASSFGLSSTDTQYF
CDR3 length: 15
clone size: -
V gene: TRBV28
D gene: -
J gene: TRBJ2-3

CDR3 DNA: TGTGCCATCTCGGGCACTGAAGCTTTCTTT
CDR3 protein: CAISGTEAFF
CDR3 length: 10
clone size: -
V gene: TRBV28
D gene: -
J gene: TRBJ1-1

CDR3 DNA: TGTGCCAGCAGTACAGGGGATGATTCCTACAATGAGCAGTTCTTC
CDR3 protein: CASSTGDDSYNEQFF
CDR3 length: 15
clone size: -
V gene: TRBV5-4
D gene: TRBD1
J gene: TRBJ2-1

CDR3 DNA: TGTGCCAGCATCGATCGGGGGAACCCAGGATCCCAGTACTTC
CDR3 protein: CASIDRGNPGSQYF
CDR3 length: 14
clone size: -
V gene: TRBV13
D gene: -
J gene: TRBJ2-5

CDR3 DNA: TGTGCCAGCAGTTTGGAAAGCGGGAGAATGGATACGCAGTATTTT
CDR3 protein: CASSLESGRMDTQYF
CDR3 length: 15
clone size: -
V gene: TRBV28
D gene: TRBD2
J gene: TRBJ2-3

CDR3 DNA: TGTGCCAGCAGCTTTTTGGGTCTAGGGCAGCCCCAGCATTTT
CDR3 protein: CASSFLGLGQPQHF
CDR3 length: 14
clone size: -
V gene: TRBV7-6
D gene: -
J gene: TRBJ1-5

CDR3 DNA: TGTGCCAGCAGCTACGACTTAGCGGGAGCTAATGAGCAGTTCTTC
CDR3 protein: CASSYDLAGANEQFF
CDR3 length: 15
clone size: -
V gene: TRBV11-2
D gene: TRBD2
J gene: TRBJ2-1

CDR3 DNA: TGTGCCAGCAGTGGCAGGGACAGGGTGGCGGATGAGCAGTTCTTC
CDR3 protein: CASSGRDRVADEQFF
CDR3 length: 15
clone size: once
V gene: TRBV27
D gene: TRBD1
J gene: TRBJ2-1

CDR3 DNA: TGTGCCAGCAGTCCCTACAGGGGCCTCACCGGGGAGCTGTTTTTT
CDR3 protein: CASSPYRGLTGELFF
CDR3 length: 15
clone size: -
V gene: TRBV28
D gene: TRBD1
J gene: TRBJ2-2

CDR3 DNA: TGTGCCAGCAGTTACCCTATAGCGGGAGTAGGGTACGAGCAGTACTTC
CDR3 protein: CASSYPIAGVGYEQYF
CDR3 length: 16
clone size: -
V gene: TRBV6-6
D gene: TRBD2
J gene: TRBJ2-7

CDR3 DNA: TGTGCCAGCAGTTTCCTGGGGGACTATGGCTACACCTTC
CDR3 protein: CASSFLGDYGYTF
CDR3 length: 13
clone size: -
V gene: TRBV28
D gene: -
J gene: TRBJ1-2

CDR3 DNA: TGCGCCAGCAGCCAAGATTGGGGGGGGGATGAAAAACTGTTTTTT
CDR3 protein: CASSQDWGGDEKLFF
CDR3 length: 15
clone size: -
V gene: TRBV4-1
D gene: -
J gene: TRBJ1-4

CDR3 DNA: TGTGCCAGCAGCTTACAACCCCCCTTC
CDR3 protein: CASSLQPPF
CDR3 length: 9
clone size: few
V gene: TRBV7-3
D gene: -
J gene: TRBJ1-2

CDR3 DNA: TGTGCCAGCAGCTCGGCTAGCGGAGACTCCTACGAGCAGTACTTC
CDR3 protein: CASSSASGDSYEQYF
CDR3 length: 15
clone size: -
V gene: TRBV9
D gene: TRBD2
J gene: TRBJ2-7

CDR3 DNA: TGCGCCAGCAGCCTTGACTCCGGGACAACGTCTAACTATGGCTACACCTTC
CDR3 protein: CASSLDSGTTSNYGYTF
CDR3 length: 17
clone size: -
V gene: TRBV4-1
D gene: -
J gene: TRBJ1-2

CDR3 DNA: TGTGCCAGCAGCTTGGGGGGAATGGATTTAAAGCCCCAGCATTTT
CDR3 protein: CASSLGGMDLKPQHF
CDR3 length: 15
clone size: -
V gene: TRBV5-6
D gene: -
J gene: TRBJ1-5

CDR3 DNA: TGTGCCAGCAGCGCCCCCGGATTAGCCAACAATGAGCAGTTCTTC
CDR3 protein: CASSAPGLANNEQFF
CDR3 length: 15
clone size: -
V gene: TRBV9
D gene: -
J gene: TRBJ2-1

CDR3 DNA: TGTGCCAGCAGCTTGGAGGGGCTAGCGGGCTCCCACGAGCAGTACTTC
CDR3 protein: CASSLEGLAGSHEQYF
CDR3 length: 16
clone size: -
V gene: TRBV5-6
D gene: TRBD2
J gene: TRBJ2-7

CDR3 DNA: TGTGCCAGCAGCCAAGATTGGGGGCGGGAACGATACGAGCAGTACTTC
CDR3 protein: CASSQDWGRERYEQYF
CDR3 length: 16
clone size: -
V gene: TRBV14
D gene: -
J gene: TRBJ2-7

CDR3 DNA: TGCGCCAGCAGTGAACTTGGGACAGGGGTTGGCTACACCTTC
CDR3 protein: CASSELGTGVGYTF
CDR3 length: 14
clone size: -
V gene: TRBV10-2
D gene: TRBD1
J gene: TRBJ1-2

CDR3 DNA: TGTGCCAGTAGTATTTTAGGGTGGGGCACCGGGGAGCTGTTTTTT
CDR3 protein: CASSILGWGTGELFF
CDR3 length: 15
clone size: -
V gene: TRBV19
D gene: -
J gene: TRBJ2-2

CDR3 DNA: TGTGCCAGCAGTGTCCGACTAGCGGGAGGTTTTTATGGTGAGCAGTTCTTC
CDR3 protein: CASSVRLAGGFYGEQFF
CDR3 length: 17
clone size: -
V gene: TRBV7-8
D gene: TRBD2
J gene: TRBJ2-1

CDR3 DNA: TGTGCCAGCAGCTTAATGAATCCCGCGGGACTTTCCTACAATGAGCAGTTCTTC
CDR3 protein: CASSLMNPAGLSYNEQFF
CDR3 length: 18
clone size: -
V gene: TRBV5-4
D gene: -
J gene: TRBJ2-1

CDR3 DNA: TGTGCCAGCAGCTTCGGCAGAGGGAACGGGGAGCTGTTTTTT
CDR3 protein: CASSFGRGNGELFF
CDR3 length: 14
clone size: -
V gene: TRBV5-4
D gene: -
J gene: TRBJ2-2

CDR3 DNA: TGTGCCAGCAACACGGACAGGTCCCCCTACGAGCAGTACTTC
CDR3 protein: CASNTDRSPYEQYF
CDR3 length: 14
clone size: -
V gene: TRBV5-4
D gene: TRBD1
J gene: TRBJ2-7

CDR3 DNA: TGCAGTGCTACCACCTCCTACGAGCAGTACTTC
CDR3 protein: CSATTSYEQYF
CDR3 length: 11
clone size: -
V gene: TRBV20-1
D gene: -
J gene: TRBJ2-7

CDR3 DNA: TGTGCCAGCAGCCGCCGAGCGGGCTTCCAAGAGACCCAGTACTTC
CDR3 protein: CASSRRAGFQETQYF
CDR3 length: 15
clone size: -
V gene: TRBV7-3
D gene: -
J gene: TRBJ2-5

CDR3 DNA: TGTGCCAGCAGCCCCGTGAGGGGACAGGGGGCAACTAATGAAAAACTGTTTTTT
CDR3 protein: CASSPVRGQGATNEKLFF
CDR3 length: 18
clone size: -
V gene: TRBV7-9
D gene: TRBD1
J gene: TRBJ1-4

CDR3 DNA: TGTGCCAGCAGCTTAGGGACTGTTTTCCGGGAGACTTCCTACGAGCAGTACTTC
CDR3 protein: CASSLGTVFRETSYEQYF
CDR3 length: 18
clone size: once
V gene: TRBV11-2
D gene: -
J gene: TRBJ2-7

CDR3 DNA: TGCAGCGTTGAAGGATTTAAGGGTGGCCCTTTGTTGGCCCAGTACTTC
CDR3 protein: CSVEGFKGGPLLAQYF
CDR3 length: 16
clone size: -
V gene: TRBV29-1
D gene: -
J gene: TRBJ2-5

CDR3 DNA: TGTGCCAGCAGGTTAGGACTAGCGGGAGGAGATACGCAGTATTTT
CDR3 protein: CASRLGLAGGDTQYF
CDR3 length: 15
clone size: -
V gene: TRBV28
D gene: TRBD2
J gene: TRBJ2-3

CDR3 DNA: TGTGCCAGCACTCCAAAACGAGGGACAGGAGGATCGTCAGGTAATGAAAAACTGTTTTTT
CDR3 protein: CASTPKRGTGGSSGNEKLFF
CDR3 length: 20
clone size: once
V gene: TRBV5-4
D gene: TRBD1
J gene: TRBJ1-4

CDR3 DNA: TGTGCCAGCAGGGGACTAGCGGGAGAAGAGACCCAGTACTTC
CDR3 protein: CASRGLAGEETQYF
CDR3 length: 14
clone size: -
V gene: TRBV6-4
D gene: TRBD2
J gene: TRBJ2-5

CDR3 DNA: TGTGCCATCAGTGAGTCCTCGGCTCCCTTTTATGGCTACACCTTC
CDR3 protein: CAISESSAPFYGYTF
CDR3 length: 15
clone size: -
V gene: TRBV10-3
D gene: -
J gene: TRBJ1-2

CDR3 DNA: TGCGCCAGCAGTCCTGACCAGGAGGAGACCCAGTACTTC
CDR3 protein: CASSPDQEETQYF
CDR3 length: 13
clone size: -
V gene: TRBV4-1
D gene: -
J gene: TRBJ2-5

CDR3 DNA: TGTGCCAGCAGCTTAGGGCTTGTAGACGCGGAGGGCAATCAGCCCCAGCATTTT
CDR3 protein: CASSLGLVDAEGNQPQHF
CDR3 length: 18
clone size: -
V gene: TRBV7-8
D gene: -
J gene: TRBJ1-5

CDR3 DNA: TGTGCCAGTAGCCTGACAGGGTCGGCAAGCTCACCCCTCCACTTT
CDR3 protein: CASSLTGSASSPLHF
CDR3 length: 15
clone size: once
V gene: TRBV19
D gene: TRBD1
J gene: TRBJ1-6

CDR3 DNA: TGCGCCAGCAGCCCCGCCCCACGGGTCAATGAGCAGTTCTTC
CDR3 protein: CASSPAPRVNEQFF
CDR3 length: 14
clone size: -
V gene: TRBV4-1
D gene: -
J gene: TRBJ2-1

CDR3 DNA: TGTGCCAGCAGTTTCCGGGGTCCGGGCATAGATACGCAGTATTTT
CDR3 protein: CASSFRGPGIDTQYF
CDR3 length: 15
clone size: -
V gene: TRBV27
D gene: -
J gene: TRBJ2-3

CDR3 DNA: TGTGCCAGCAGTACTTACCGGGGATTTGGCACAGATACGCAGTATTTT
CDR3 protein: CASSTYRGFGTDTQYF
CDR3 length: 16
clone size: -
V gene: TRBV27
D gene: -
J gene: TRBJ2-3

CDR3 DNA: TGTGGAGTAAAGTTAGCAGATACGCAGTATTTT
CDR3 protein: CGVKLADTQYF
CDR3 length: 11
clone size: -
V gene: TRBV19
D gene: -
J gene: TRBJ2-3

CDR3 DNA: TGTGCCATCAGTGACAGGGGCTCGGGTGGCTACACCTTC
CDR3 protein: CAISDRGSGGYTF
CDR3 length: 13
clone size: once
V gene: TRBV10-3
D gene: -
J gene: TRBJ1-2

CDR3 DNA: TGTGCCATCAGTGTATTGAACACCGGGGAGCTGTTTTTT
CDR3 protein: CAISVLNTGELFF
CDR3 length: 13
clone size: -
V gene: TRBV10-3
D gene: -
J gene: TRBJ2-2

CDR3 DNA: TGTGCCAGCAGTCCTCAGGGAGACGGTGAAAAACTGTTTTTT
CDR3 protein: CASSPQGDGEKLFF
CDR3 length: 14
clone size: -
V gene: TRBV27
D gene: -
J gene: TRBJ1-4

CDR3 DNA: TGTGCCAGCAGTTTAACAGCCTGGGGGAATCAGCCCCAGCATTTT
CDR3 protein: CASSLTAWGNQPQHF
CDR3 length: 15
clone size: -
V gene: TRBV27
D gene: -
J gene: TRBJ1-5

CDR3 DNA: TGTGCCAGCAGCTCCGGTTGGGCGGACACCGGGGAGCTGTTTTTT
CDR3 protein: CASSSGWADTGELFF
CDR3 length: 15
clone size: once
V gene: TRBV7-9
D gene: -
J gene: TRBJ2-2

CDR3 DNA: TGCGCCAGCAGCTTGTCATGGGGAACCGGGGAGCTGTTTTTT
CDR3 protein: CASSLSWGTGELFF
CDR3 length: 14
clone size: -
V gene: TRBV5-1
D gene: -
J gene: TRBJ2-2

CDR3 DNA: TGTGCCAGCAGCGCACCGTCGGGGGCTGGCTACACCTTC
CDR3 protein: CASSAPSGAGYTF
CDR3 length: 13
clone size: -
V gene: TRBV7-3
D gene: -
J gene: TRBJ1-2

CDR3 DNA: TGTGCCAGCAGCTTAGGGGGACAGTACCCAGAGACCCAGTACTTC
CDR3 protein: CASSLGGQYPETQYF
CDR3 length: 15
clone size: -
V gene: TRBV7-2
D gene: TRBD1
J gene: TRBJ2-5

CDR3 DNA: TGTGCCAGCCTGATGAATCAGGGGCATTTTGGCTACACCTTC
CDR3 protein: CASLMNQGHFGYTF
CDR3 length: 14
clone size: -
V gene: TRBV7-9
D gene: -
J gene: TRBJ1-2

CDR3 DNA: TGCGCCAGCAGCAAGGGACAGGGGGCTTACGAGCAGTACTTC
CDR3 protein: CASSKGQGAYEQYF
CDR3 length: 14
clone size: -
V gene: TRBV4-1
D gene: TRBD1
J gene: TRBJ2-7

CDR3 DNA: TGTGCCTGGAGTTTCGCGGGGGGGAACATTGAAGCTTTCTTT
CDR3 protein: CAWSFAGGNIEAFF
CDR3 length: 14
clone size: -
V gene: TRBV30
D gene: -
J gene: TRBJ1-1

CDR3 DNA: TGTGCCAGCCGCAAGACAGGGGGCTTAACCAATGAGCAGTTCTTC
CDR3 protein: CASRKTGGLTNEQFF
CDR3 length: 15
clone size: -
V gene: TRBV2
D gene: TRBD1
J gene: TRBJ2-1

CDR3 DNA: TGTGCCAGCAGTTATAGTGGCTCCTACGAGCAGTACTTC
CDR3 protein: CASSYSGSYEQYF
CDR3 length: 13
clone size: -
V gene: TRBV27
D gene: -
J gene: TRBJ2-7

CDR3 DNA: TGTGCCAGCACAAAGGAGAACCTCTACTATGGCTACACCTTC
CDR3 protein: CASTKENLYYGYTF
CDR3 length: 14
clone size: -
V gene: TRBV28
D gene: -
J gene: TRBJ1-2